The 8 T cell receptor beta chains below were found in one sample sequenced in a study of cytomegalovirus exposure and HLA in healthy donors. Use of 60 Vbeta and 13 Jbeta primers characterized the PCR. This table comes from immunoSEQ multiplex PCR, and its TCRdb copy is limited to in-frame clones, with some not included. The sample records more than 85,000 clones, over 65% being singletons. Sequenced sample: PBMCs. The source of these receptors is a man aged 40-49 years in good health and CMV-seronegative.

The V call is TRBV5-1, the J call TRBJ1-2, with D maybe TRBD1 (6 bases). The CDR3 spans 15 residues. Germline assignment: CDR1 SGHRS and CDR2 YFSETQ. Deletions cut 4 bases from V and 2 bases from J, with 15 bases between. The CDR3 DNA follows: TGCGCCAGCAGCCTGGGAGCCGGACAGAACTATGGCTACACCTTC. It specifies CASSLGAGQNYGYTF.

This sequence joins TRBV7-6 and TRBJ2-5; D is unresolved. The CDR3 length is 12 residues. Trimming stripped 2 bases from V and 7 bases from J, with 8 bases between. Looked up from germline, CDR1 is SGHVS and CDR2 is FNYEAQ. CDR3 coding DNA: TGTGCCAGCAGCTTAAGCGAACGGACCCAGTACTTC. The encoded protein is CASSLSERTQYF.

V and J are TRBV29-1 and TRBJ2-2; weak D call: TRBD1 (5 bases). The CDR3 sequence is 15 residues long. CDR1 is SQVTM and CDR2 is ANQGSEA in the germline V gene. V gave up 7 bases and J gave up 4 bases, with 19 bases separating them. CDR3 in DNA: TGCAGCGCCAGGGATGGGCGGACGGGCACCGGGGAGCTGTTTTTT. It specifies CSARDGRTGTGELFF.

The genes are TRBV7-2 and TRBJ1-5; 7 bases fit TRBD1. V gave up 5 bases and J gave up 9 bases; unmatched junction bases: 7. The germline V gene encodes CDR1 SGHTA and CDR2 FQGNSA. The CDR3 totals 13 residues. The CDR3 reads CASSLNRGGPQHF. CDR3 DNA: TGTGCCAGCAGCCTAAACAGGGGAGGGCCCCAGCATTTT.

This clone showed up just once. The CDR3 DNA reads TGCAGCGTTGAGGAGGGAAACTATGGCTACACCTTC. Translating it yields CSVEEGNYGYTF. The V call is TRBV29-1, the J call TRBJ1-2; D call uncertain. Trimming removed 3 bases at V and 2 bases at J, with 7 bases between. The CDR3 length is 12 residues. Germline values: CDR1 SQVTM, CDR2 ANQGSEA.

The chain recombines TRBV6-1 with TRBJ1-5; D gene ambiguous. Germline loops: CDR1 MNHNS, CDR2 SASEGT. CDR3 length: 13 amino acids. V dropped 4 bases and J dropped 5 bases, with 9 bases sitting between them. CDR3 protein: CASSVDEDQPQHF. CDR3 bases: TGTGCCAGCAGTGTCGACGAGGATCAGCCCCAGCATTTT.

To note about this clone: At one end, the junction sequence differs from germline, possibly due to a read error. V is TRBV7-7 and J is TRBJ2-1; 7 positions agree with TRBD2. The germline gives CDR1 SSHAT, CDR2 FNYEAQ (reference sequence). The CDR3 runs to 15 residues. This CDR3 is CASSRRRGDFNEQFF. CDR3 coding DNA: TGTGCTAGCAGCCGCCGACGGGGGGATTTTAATGAGCAGTTCTTC.

The chain combines TRBV7-3 with TRBJ2-5, with D perhaps matching TRBD1 (5 bases). Germline assignment: CDR1 SGHTA and CDR2 FQGTGA. The length of the CDR3 is 16 residues. Trimming removed 4 bases at V and 3 bases at J, with 18 bases between. CDR3 nucleotides: TGTGCCAGCAGCTCCCGAGCCAATGACAGAGAAGAGACCCAGTACTTC. This gives the protein CASSSRANDREETQYF. The full variable domain, its missing parts supplied by reference TRBV7-3 and TRBJ2-5, is GAGVSQTPSNKVTEKGKYVELRCDPISGHTALYWYRQSLGQGPEFLIYFQGTGAADDSGLPNDRFFAVRPEGSVSTLKIQRTERGDSAVYLCASSSRANDREETQYFGPGTRLLVL.